This entry describes one T cell receptor (beta chain). The entry originates in a study of blood T cell repertoires in COVID-19. Study details: COVID-19 samples collected from the United States, Italy and Spain covered acute and convalescent phases. Sample material is recorded as cDNA or gDNA derived from T cells, B-cell-depleted T cells, or PBMCs.

Original data processing: Nucleated cell number was recorded as an estimate derived from reference gene primer amplification. Assay: immunoSEQ multiplex PCR; the TCRdb copy retains only in-frame clones and omits some. For V, J and clone size, that table is used; D and trimming come from the DNA. The sample has 150,000 to 200,000 clones; approximately 86% are singletons. The CDR3 covers 17 residues. Germline V gene data show CDR1 as SGHVS and CDR2 as FQNEAQ. V gave up 3 bases and J gave up 1 base; unmatched junction bases: 7. The source material was peripheral blood. The TCR comes from a man in his 70s with acute or convalescent COVID-19. This sequence joins TRBV7-8 and TRBJ2-5; 11 bases fit TRBD2. The CDR3 region is CASSFARLAGGQETQYF. CDR3 DNA sequence: TGTGCCAGCAGCTTCGCCCGTCTAGCGGGGGGCCAAGAGACCCAGTACTTC. The whole variable domain, remainder taken from reference TRBV7-8 and TRBJ2-5, is GAGVSQSPRYKVAKRGQDVALRCDPISGHVSLFWYQQALGQGPEFLTYFQNEAQLDKSGLPSDRFFAERPEGSVSTLKIQRTQQEDSAVYLCASSFARLAGGQETQYFGPGTRLLVL.